This T cell receptor beta chain is drawn from a study of blood T cell repertoires in COVID-19 (dated by TCRdb to about 2020). Regarding the complete study: Samples covering the acute and convalescent phases of COVID-19 were provided by collaborators in the United States, Italy and Spain. The prospective study material was composed of cDNA or gDNA derived from T cells, B-cell-depleted T cells, or PBMCs. Subjects who had been exposed to COVID-19, were actively infected with it, or had recovered from it provided the deeply sampled blood TCRbeta repertoires that made up the dataset. The repertoires were released in a freely available public database meant as a resource for research on the immune response to SARS-CoV-2. Samples were obtained from the ongoing ImmuneRACE study (first 160 participants) and from 1,200 or so subjects provided by 6 global collaborators. Sample metadata almost always included a de-identified subject ID, COVID-19 status, age in years and sex. HLA class I and class II types, where available, came from metadata supplied by the sample provider rather than from assay-based typing. Points the paper makes about the study in general: The quantity of clinical and demographic metadata differed by source and by participant and was supplied without curation.

TCRbeta CDR3 regions were amplified from genomic DNA by means of the immunoSEQ Assay, a bias-controlled multiplex PCR. On the authors' methods: The number of nucleated cells in each sample was estimated from the amplification of reference gene primers within the assay. To quantify the absolute abundance of each unique TCRbeta CDR3 rearrangement, sequence reads were collapsed and filtered. For each sample, productive Simpson clonality was calculated by taking the square root of Simpson's diversity index across productive rearrangements. TCRdb took over this immuneACCESS table, retaining in-frame rearrangements with V and J assigned. Such tables are incomplete; in checked studies, under half of the missing clones stem from an unresolved V gene, and the remainder is unexplained. V and J calls and clone size are those listed in that table; D and trimming were worked out from the DNA. Counted in this sample were about 75,000 clones; almost 90% of them appeared once. The ten largest make up approximately 2.5% of the sample.

Deletion took 6 bases off V and 4 bases off J, with a span of 12 bases between the germline ends. Via the germline V gene, CDR1 is ENHRY and CDR2 SYGVKD. The CDR3 runs 13 amino acids, cysteine and phenylalanine included. Only the CDR3 DNA stays, 39 bases, in frame from base 1. The collaborating institutions used their own protocols to collect whole blood in K2EDTA tubes. For TCRbeta analysis, collaborator samples were shipped as frozen whole blood, as isolated PBMCs, or as DNA extracted from either sample type. Remarks on this clone: No cognate antigen has been identified for it. No base quality values were provided; no much bigger clone lies one nucleotide off.

The rearranged chain carries TRBV10-3 and TRBJ1-2, with no D gene named confidently. The source material was peripheral blood. The clonotype was recovered from a human donor in a cohort sampled during active COVID-19. The CDR3 protein is CAIRPPGIYGYTF. The DNA sequence reads TGTGCCATCAGGCCCCCGGGTATCTATGGCTACACCTTC.